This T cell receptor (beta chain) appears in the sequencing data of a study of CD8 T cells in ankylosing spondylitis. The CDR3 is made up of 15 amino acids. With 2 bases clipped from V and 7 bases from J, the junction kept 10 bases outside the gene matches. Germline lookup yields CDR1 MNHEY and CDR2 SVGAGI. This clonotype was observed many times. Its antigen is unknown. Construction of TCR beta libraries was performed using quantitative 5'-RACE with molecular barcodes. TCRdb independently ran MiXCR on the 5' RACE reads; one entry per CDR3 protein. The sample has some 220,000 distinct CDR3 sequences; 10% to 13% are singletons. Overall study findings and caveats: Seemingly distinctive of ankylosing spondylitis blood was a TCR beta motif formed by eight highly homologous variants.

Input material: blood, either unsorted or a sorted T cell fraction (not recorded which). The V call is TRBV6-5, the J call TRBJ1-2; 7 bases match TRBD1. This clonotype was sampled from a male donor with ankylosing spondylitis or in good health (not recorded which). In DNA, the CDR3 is TGTGCCAGCAGTTACAGTAAAGGACAGGAACCTGGCTACACCTTC. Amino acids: CASSYSKGQEPGYTF.